One sample yielded the 19 T cell receptor beta chains listed below, sequenced in a study of T cell responses to AZD1222 COVID-19 vaccine. The repertoire was sequenced with immunoSEQ multiplex PCR; TCRdb's copy has only in-frame clones and lacks some. The sample carries some 96,000 clones, roughly 83% recorded once. The sequencing used peripheral blood, collected 28 days after the second AZD1222 dose. The receptors derive from an adult who received the AZD1222 COVID-19 vaccine.

The count of this clone is one. This chain links TRBV10-3 with TRBJ1-2; TRBD1 matches 9 bases. With V trimmed by 0 bases and J by 6 bases, 5 bases remained unmatched. The germline V gene has CDR1 ENHRY and CDR2 SYGVKD. The CDR3 runs 15 residues. CDR3 amino acids: CAISESWTGADGYTF. CDR3 nucleotide sequence: TGTGCCATCAGTGAGTCGTGGACAGGGGCTGATGGCTACACCTTC.

CDR3 protein: CASSQVHLSKDIQYF. The CDR3 DNA reads as TGTGCCAGCAGCCAGGTTCATCTCTCAAAGGACATTCAGTACTTC. The J gene is TRBJ2-4, the V gene TRBV3-1 (or the pseudogene TRBV3-2), with D hard to call. Trimming took 3 bases from V and 8 from J, leaving 17 bases between them. CDR3 size: 15 residues. Germline V lookup: CDR1 LGHDT, CDR2 YNNKEL (reference sequence).

This rearrangement joins TRBV5-1 to TRBJ2-1; maybe TRBD1 (6 bases). Germline loops: CDR1 SGHRS, CDR2 YFSETQ. Trimming removed 5 bases from V and 4 bases from J, with 19 bases in between. The CDR3 is 16 amino acids. CDR3 sequence (DNA): TGCGCCAGCAGAACACTATCCAGCGGACAGTACAATGAGCAGTTCTTC. It specifies CASRTLSSGQYNEQFF. Together with reference TRBV5-1 and TRBJ2-1, the CDR3 gives the full variable domain: KAGVTQTPRYLIKTRGQQVTLSCSPISGHRSVSWYQQTPGQGLQFLFEYFSETQRNKGNFPGRFSGRQFSNSRSEMNVSTLELGDSALYLCASRTLSSGQYNEQFFGPGTRLTVL.

The CDR3 is CASSPWDRTHEQYF. CDR3 nucleotides: TGTGCCAGCAGCCCTTGGGACAGGACCCACGAGCAGTACTTC. The chain links TRBV5-5 to TRBJ2-7, with 8 bases identical to TRBD1. The CDR3 is 14 amino acids. J was trimmed by 5 bases and V by 4 bases; bases with no gene match: 8. The V gene's germline CDR1 is SGHKS and CDR2 YYEKEE (reference sequence).

The J gene is TRBJ1-3, the V gene TRBV7-8; D gene unclear. This CDR3 is 13 amino acids long. CDR1 is SGHVS and CDR2 is FQNEAQ in the germline V gene. V was cut by 5 bases and J by 6 bases, with 11 bases left in between. The CDR3 here is CASSPAPVNTIYF. CDR3 in DNA: TGTGCCAGCAGCCCCGCCCCGGTAAACACCATATATTTT.

J is TRBJ1-2 and V is TRBV6-2 or TRBV6-3, with D perhaps matching TRBD1 (5 bases). The CDR3 sequence is 14 residues long. The ends were cut back, 7 bases at V and 1 base at J, with 13 bases in the middle. Germline-derived CDR1 and CDR2 are MNHEY and SVGEGT. This CDR3 is CASTPGDLNYGYTF. The CDR3 DNA sequence: TGTGCCAGCACCCCCGGGGACCTTAACTATGGCTACACCTTC.

The chain links TRBV5-1 to TRBJ1-6; D is possibly TRBD1 (5 bases). Trimming removed 2 bases at V and 6 bases at J, with 12 bases between. This CDR3 comprises 15 residues. The germline CDR1 and CDR2 sequences are SGHRS and YFSETQ. The CDR3 loop reads CASSFRGSGNSPLHF. The CDR3 coding sequence is TGCGCCAGCAGCTTTCGGGGGAGCGGTAATTCACCCCTCCACTTT.

This clone was counted only a few times. The chain combines TRBV19 with TRBJ1-1, with D unclear. Germline V gene sequence: CDR1 LNHDA, CDR2 SQIVND (reference sequence). The CDR3 sequence is 14 residues long. Trimming shortened V by 7 bases and J by 0 bases, and 12 bases separated the two germline ends. CDR3 protein: CASTPGRLNTEAFF. In DNA, the CDR3 is TGTGCCAGTACCCCCGGACGCCTGAACACTGAAGCTTTCTTT.

The chain uses TRBV28 and TRBJ1-1; TRBD1 matches 7 bases. J gave up 8 bases and V 11 bases, and 14 bases lay outside the gene matches. This CDR3 region has 13 residues. In germline, CDR1 is MDHEN, CDR2 SYDVKM. Here the CDR3 DNA reads TGTGCCGGAGGGACAGCTGGAAGGGGGGAAGCTTTCTTT. Its translation is CAGGTAGRGEAFF.

The chain carries TRBV11-3 and TRBJ1-1, with D perhaps matching TRBD1 (5 bases). CDR1 is SGHNT, CDR2 YENEEA, per germline. The CDR3 is 16 residues long. The ends were cut back, 5 bases at V and 6 bases at J, with 22 bases in the middle. The CDR3 loop reads CASSPGSGRFRAEAFF. In DNA form, the CDR3 reads TGTGCCAGCAGCCCCGGCTCGGGGAGGTTCAGGGCTGAAGCTTTCTTT.

This chain joins TRBV2 and TRBJ2-4; D is ambiguous. The CDR3 is 13 residues long. The V end lost 11 bases, the J end lost 8 bases, and 19 bases lay between the germline ends. CDR1 is SNHLY and CDR2 is FYNNEI in the germline V gene. CDR3 in amino acids: CAVEPETRDIQYF. The CDR3 DNA sequence: TGTGCCGTCGAACCGGAGACCCGGGACATTCAGTACTTC.

This clone has just one count. V and J are TRBV23-1 and TRBJ2-7; D might be TRBD1 (5 bases). TRBV23-1 counts as an open reading frame of uncertain function. With 0 bases removed from V and 10 bases from J, the gap between germline ends came to 16 bases. The CDR3 has 14 amino acids. In DNA form, the CDR3 reads TGCGCCAGCAGTCAATCAAACAGGTGCCGTCCTCAGTACTTC. Its translation is CASSQSNRCRPQYF.

CDR3 nucleotides: TGCGCCAGCAGCTTGGCTATGGGGGACACCGGGGAGCTGTTTTTT. The encoded protein is CASSLAMGDTGELFF. The chain combines TRBV5-1 with TRBJ2-2, with D perhaps being TRBD1 or TRBD2 (5 bases each). CDR3 size: 15 residues. Germline CDR1 is SGHRS and CDR2 is YFSETQ. V was shortened by 0 bases and J by 3 bases, with 9 bases between the two germline ends.

A few counts support this clone. The V and J genes are TRBV9 and TRBJ1-3; D not certain. From germline, CDR1 is SGDLS and CDR2 YYNGEE. CDR3 length: 14 residues. V lost 7 bases and J 0 bases, leaving 11 bases between the germline ends. CDR3 bases: TGTGCCAGCGGGCAGGCCGACTCTGGAAACACCATATATTTT. Translating it yields CASGQADSGNTIYF.

CDR3 DNA sequence: TGTGCCAGCAGTTGGCAGGGGATCAATCAGCCCCAGCATTTT. It codes for CASSWQGINQPQHF. The V and J genes are TRBV6-5 and TRBJ1-5, with a possible D match to TRBD1 (6 bases). The V end was cut by 4 bases, the J end by 3 bases, with 10 bases between. The CDR3 is 14 residues long. Germline V lookup: CDR1 MNHEY, CDR2 SVGAGI.

This CDR3 is CASSVEGGLRETQYF. DNA of the CDR3: TGTGCCAGCAGCGTCGAGGGGGGGCTCCGGGAGACCCAGTACTTC. The chain links TRBV9 to TRBJ2-5, with D perhaps matching TRBD2 (7 bases). Trimming left V 2 bases short and J 5 bases short, with 16 bases between. Per germline, CDR1 SGDLS and CDR2 YYNGEE. The CDR3 has 15 amino acids. The full variable domain, completed using reference TRBV9 and TRBJ2-5, is DSGVTQTPKHLITATGQRVTLRCSPRSGDLSVYWYQQSLDQGLQFLIQYYNGEERAKGNILERFSAQQFPDLHSELNLSSLELGDSALYFCASSVEGGLRETQYFGPGTRLLVL.

The chain couples TRBV5-5 to TRBJ1-3, with a weak D call TRBD1 (5 bases). Germline V gene lookup returns CDR1 SGHKS and CDR2 YYEKEE (reference sequence). The CDR3 contains 14 residues. Trimming cost V 0 bases and J 2 bases, with 6 bases left between them. The CDR3 reads CASSLAGPGNTIYF. The DNA of the CDR3 is TGTGCCAGCAGCTTGGCGGGGCCTGGAAACACCATATATTTT. Variable domain in full (rest from reference TRBV5-5 and TRBJ1-3): DAGVTQSPTHLIKTRGQQVTLRCSPISGHKSVSWYQQVLGQGPQFIFQYYEKEERGRGNFPDRFSARQFPNYSSELNVNALLLGDSALYLCASSLAGPGNTIYFGEGSWLTVV.

The rearrangement uses TRBV29-1 and TRBJ1-1; possible D gene TRBD1, 5 bases. Trimming removed 3 bases from V and 0 bases from J, with 8 bases in between. The CDR3 is made up of 13 amino acids. The germline V gene has CDR1 SQVTM and CDR2 ANQGSEA. DNA of the CDR3: TGCAGCGTTGATACAGGCTTGAACACTGAAGCTTTCTTT. It yields the protein CSVDTGLNTEAFF.

The V and J genes are TRBV12-3 or TRBV12-4 and TRBJ1-2; unclear D gene. Trimming cost V 6 bases and J 8 bases, with 10 bases left between them. This CDR3 is 11 amino acids long. As DNA, the CDR3 is TGTGCCAGCAGGGCGGTGAGCGGCTACACCTTC. This codes for CASRAVSGYTF.